This T cell receptor beta chain emerged from a study of neurological immune-mediated disorders. General observations from the study: No sharing of CDR3 amino acid sequences was observed among expanded clones across subjects, suggesting private repertoires in all groups. Phylogenetic grouping assigned the repertoires of 18 of 34 multiple sclerosis patients to a single cluster of related CDR3 sequences. This cluster may be a repertoire-level signature.

Germline V gives CDR1 SGHDT, CDR2 YYEEEE. Trimming took 0 bases from V and 4 from J, leaving 11 bases between them. This CDR3 contains 16 residues. This clonotype came up many times. As yet, its antigen is unknown. With 10-nucleotide random UMIs included, cDNA was synthesized by 5'RACE. The authors obtained over 170 million TCR-beta sequences from 15-18 subjects per sequencing run. TCRdb passed the 5' RACE reads through MiXCR, listing each CDR3 protein once. Found here are tens of thousands of distinct CDR3 sequences, around 3.3% of them singletons; the top ten hold approximately 3.5%. The chain has TRBV5-6 and TRBJ2-6; D unclear. The receptor was derived from a man aged 40-50 years with multiple sclerosis. The specimen was PBMCs. DNA of the CDR3: TGTGCCAGCAGCTTGGTAGGGTTAATCGGGGCCAACGTCCTGACTTTC. Amino acid sequence: CASSLVGLIGANVLTF.